Each of the 18 T cell receptor beta chains below was sequenced from the same sample in a study of blood T cell repertoires in COVID-19. Generated by immunoSEQ multiplex PCR, the TCRdb table keeps only in-frame clones and is missing some. Among tens of thousands of clones listed, over 70% were seen once. Material: peripheral blood. The receptors here all came from a man in his fifties or sixties with active COVID-19.

The chain links TRBV9 to TRBJ2-1, with 7 positions matching TRBD1. V was clipped by 0 bases and J by 4 bases; unmatched bases: 7. The CDR3 has 16 amino acids. CDR1 is SGDLS and CDR2 is YYNGEE in the germline V gene. CDR3 bases: TGTGCCAGCAGCGTAGTAGGGACAGCGAATTACAATGAGCAGTTCTTC. Protein: CASSVVGTANYNEQFF.

The V gene is TRBV27, the J gene TRBJ2-2; the match to TRBD2 covers 7 bases. Looked up from germline, CDR1 is MNHEY and CDR2 is SMNVEV (reference sequence). CDR3 length equals 15 residues. After removal of 5 bases from V and 4 bases from J, the junction contained 7 bases not matched to a gene. CDR3 amino acids: CASSLGRGITGELFF. The CDR3 region has the DNA TGTGCCAGCAGTCTAGGGCGGGGGATCACCGGGGAGCTGTTTTTT.

This clone is a singleton in its sample. The gene calls are TRBV5-1 and TRBJ2-3; D uncertain. Germline V gene lookup returns CDR1 SGHRS and CDR2 YFSETQ. The CDR3 sequence is 13 residues long. The ends were cut back, 5 bases at V and 0 bases at J, with 7 bases in the middle. The CDR3 spells CASSGPSTDTQYF. The CDR3 DNA is TGCGCCAGCAGTGGCCCTAGCACAGATACGCAGTATTTT.

This rearrangement joins TRBV7-2 to TRBJ1-1, with 7 positions matching TRBD1. The CDR3 has 15 residues. The ends lost 1 base at V and 1 base at J; junction bases unmatched: 3. Germline loops: CDR1 SGHTA, CDR2 FQGNSA. The CDR3 is CASSLVGGPNTEAFF. The CDR3 DNA is TGTGCCAGCAGCTTAGTAGGGGGCCCGAACACTGAAGCTTTCTTT. The full variable domain, with the rest looked up from reference TRBV7-2 and TRBJ1-1, is GAGVSQSPSNKVTEKGKDVELRCDPISGHTALYWYRQSLGQGLEFLIYFQGNSAPDKSGLPSDRFSAERTGGSVSTLTIQRTQQEDSAVYLCASSLVGGPNTEAFFGQGTRLTVV.

The CDR3 sequence: CASSFSGRASYEQFF. As DNA, the CDR3 is TGTGCCAGCAGCTTTAGCGGGAGGGCCTCGTATGAGCAGTTCTTC. The chain is built from TRBV5-6 and TRBJ2-1, with TRBD2 identical over 11 bases. Germline loops: CDR1 SGHDT, CDR2 YYEEEE. The V gene end was trimmed by 2 bases and the J gene end by 8 bases; junction bases not matched to a gene: 6. The CDR3 totals 15 residues.

This chain links TRBV6-5 with TRBJ2-7; 7 bases match TRBD1. This CDR3 is built from 13 residues. With V trimmed by 5 bases and J by 6 bases, 7 bases remained unmatched. Germline V lookup: CDR1 MNHEY, CDR2 SVGAGI. The CDR3 bases are TGTGCCAGCAGTAGACAGGGAACCGGCGAGCAGTACTTC. It yields the protein CASSRQGTGEQYF.

This rearrangement joins TRBV7-9 to TRBJ2-2; 8 bases agree with TRBD2. The CDR3 has 15 residues. Trimming cost V 4 bases and J 1 base; bases outside gene matches: 2. The V gene's germline CDR1 is SEHNR and CDR2 FQNEAQ (reference sequence). CDR3 DNA: TGTGCCAGCAGCTCAACTAGCGGGAACACCGGGGAGCTGTTTTTT. Residues: CASSSTSGNTGELFF.

In its sample, this clone was seen once. The chain carries TRBV9 and TRBJ1-1; no clear D gene. This CDR3 contains 14 residues. Trimming cost V 3 bases and J 3 bases, with 12 bases left between them. Germline V gene lookup returns CDR1 SGDLS and CDR2 YYNGEE. The CDR3 sequence: CASSARRMDTEAFF. DNA for the CDR3: TGTGCCAGCAGCGCGCGGAGGATGGACACTGAAGCTTTCTTT.

The rearrangement links TRBV27 to TRBJ1-5, with TRBD1 as a possible D gene (5 bases). This CDR3 spans 15 amino acids. V lost 2 bases and J lost 2, with 10 bases in between. CDR1 MNHEY and CDR2 SMNVEV come from the germline V gene (reference sequence). The CDR3 loop is CASSLAGIGNQPQHF. In nucleotides, the CDR3 is TGTGCCAGCAGTTTAGCAGGGATTGGCAATCAGCCCCAGCATTTT.

CDR3 sequence: CASSYWAGRRAYEQYF. DNA of the CDR3: TGTGCCAGCAGTTACTGGGCCGGGAGGCGCGCCTACGAGCAGTACTTC. The rearrangement joins TRBV6-2 or TRBV6-3 to TRBJ2-7, with 7 bases matching TRBD2. The CDR3 sequence is 16 residues long. In germline, CDR1 is MNHEY, CDR2 SVGEGT. V was pared by 1 base and J by 2 bases, with 8 bases of the junction left unmatched.

In this sample, this clone turned up once. The V gene is TRBV30, the J gene TRBJ2-7, with 10 bases fitting TRBD2. Germline V gene lookup returns CDR1 GTSNPN and CDR2 SVGIG (reference sequence). J gave up 3 bases and V 1 base, and 3 bases lay outside the gene matches. The CDR3 totals 14 residues. In DNA form, the CDR3 reads TGTGCCTGGAGTGGGACTAGCGGTTACTACGAGCAGTACTTC. It is translated as CAWSGTSGYYEQYF.

This chain uses TRBV29-1 with TRBJ2-1; possible D gene TRBD2, 6 bases. The germline gives CDR1 SQVTM, CDR2 ANQGSEA. V shed 4 bases and J shed 5 bases, with 9 bases lying between them. There are 12 residues in the CDR3. The CDR3 coding sequence is TGCAGCGTTGGTGGAGGGCACAATGAGCAGTTCTTC. It encodes CSVGGGHNEQFF.

This clone was observed once. V gene TRBV7-6 combines with J gene TRBJ2-1; TRBD2 might be the D (6 bases). Germline CDR1 and CDR2: SGHVS and FNYEAQ. The CDR3 is 14 residues long. V was pared by 1 base and J by 3 bases, with 7 bases between. CDR3 region: CASSLGGIYNEQFF. The CDR3 DNA is TGTGCCAGCAGCTTAGGCGGGATCTACAATGAGCAGTTCTTC.

This chain connects TRBV10-3 to TRBJ2-5, with 13 positions matching TRBD2. Germline trimming cut 0 bases from V and 6 bases from J; bases unmatched to any gene: 7. The V gene's germline CDR1 is ENHRY and CDR2 SYGVKD. CDR3 length equals 17 residues. CDR3 amino acids: CAISESGGLAGVQTQYF. CDR3 bases: TGTGCCATCAGTGAGTCAGGCGGACTAGCGGGGGTTCAGACCCAGTACTTC.

The rearrangement uses TRBV5-8 and TRBJ1-2; TRBD1 matches 7 bases. The J segment lost 6 bases and the V segment lost 3 bases, leaving 11 bases of the junction unmatched. This CDR3 spans 15 amino acids. The V gene's germline CDR1 is SGHTS and CDR2 YDEGEE. The CDR3 is CASSSRAGTADGYTF. DNA for the CDR3: TGTGCCAGCAGCTCCAGGGCCGGGACAGCGGATGGCTACACCTTC.

V is TRBV7-2 and J is TRBJ1-3; D is possibly TRBD1 (5 bases). V gave up 1 base and J gave up 1 base, with 11 bases separating them. Germline V gene sequence: CDR1 SGHTA, CDR2 FQGNSA. The CDR3 contains 16 residues. The CDR3 here is CASSLGAQASGNTIYF. As DNA, the CDR3 is TGTGCCAGCAGCTTAGGGGCACAGGCTTCTGGAAACACCATATATTTT.

The chain uses TRBV7-3 and TRBJ1-1; no firm D call. Germline assignment: CDR1 SGHTA and CDR2 FQGTGA. The V end was cut by 2 bases, the J end by 0 bases, with 10 bases between. CDR3 length equals 15 residues. This CDR3 is CASSLRREVNTEAFF. The CDR3 region has the DNA TGTGCCAGCAGCTTACGACGGGAGGTGAACACTGAAGCTTTCTTT.

The J gene is TRBJ2-1, the V gene TRBV9, with 10 bases that match TRBD2. The germline V gene has CDR1 SGDLS and CDR2 YYNGEE. The CDR3 length is 17 residues. V was pared by 4 bases and J by 2 bases, with 9 bases of the junction left unmatched. The CDR3 sequence: CASSSRTSGATYNEQFF. For the CDR3, the DNA is TGTGCCAGCAGCTCCCGGACTAGCGGAGCCACCTACAATGAGCAGTTCTTC. The complete variable domain, with remaining parts taken from reference TRBV9 and TRBJ2-1, reads DSGVTQTPKHLITATGQRVTLRCSPRSGDLSVYWYQQSLDQGLQFLIQYYNGEERAKGNILERFSAQQFPDLHSELNLSSLELGDSALYFCASSSRTSGATYNEQFFGPGTRLTVL.